This is a list of T cell receptor beta chains from one sample in a study of early T cells in non-severe SARS-CoV-2 infection. TCRdb re-called the 5' RACE reads through MiXCR, storing one row per CDR3 protein. The table lists fewer than 40,000 distinct CDR3 sequences, about 7% of them singletons. Sequencing was performed on whole blood, taken at baseline. All receptors derive from an adult who was a healthcare worker with PCR-confirmed SARS-CoV-2 infection or an uninfected control (not recorded which). The CDR3 runs from the conserved cysteine through the conserved F or W. The D gene is left open where the match is weak. The size field is filled for only some rows; it gives once, few, many or a size class.

clone size: few
D gene: -
V gene: TRBV5-5
J gene: TRBJ2-3
CDR3 protein: CASSATGSTDTQYF
CDR3 DNA: TGTGCCAGCAGCGCGACAGGTAGCACAGATACGCAGTATTTT

clone size: -
D gene: TRBD2
V gene: TRBV13
J gene: TRBJ2-4
CDR3 protein: CATSLAGVAKNIQYF
CDR3 DNA: TGTGCCACCAGCTTAGCGGGAGTTGCCAAAAACATTCAGTACTTC

clone size: -
D gene: -
V gene: TRBV10-3
J gene: TRBJ2-7
CDR3 protein: CAISGGYEQYF
CDR3 DNA: TGTGCCATCAGTGGCGGCTACGAGCAGTACTTC

clone size: many
D gene: -
V gene: TRBV28
J gene: TRBJ2-7
CDR3 protein: CASRSLWGESYEQYF
CDR3 DNA: TGTGCCAGCAGGTCCCTTTGGGGAGAGTCCTACGAGCAGTACTTC

clone size: few
D gene: -
V gene: TRBV12-3/TRBV12-4
J gene: TRBJ2-3
CDR3 protein: CASSFKGADTQYF
CDR3 DNA: TGTGCCAGCAGTTTTAAGGGGGCAGATACGCAGTATTTT

clone size: many
D gene: -
V gene: TRBV20-1
J gene: TRBJ1-2
CDR3 protein: CSAVGANYGYTF
CDR3 DNA: TGCAGTGCTGTGGGGGCTAACTATGGCTACACCTTC

clone size: few
D gene: -
V gene: TRBV10-2
J gene: TRBJ2-5
CDR3 protein: CASRGPGAWETQYF
CDR3 DNA: TGCGCCAGCCGCGGACCGGGGGCATGGGAGACCCAGTACTTC

clone size: medium-sized
D gene: TRBD2
V gene: TRBV28
J gene: TRBJ2-2
CDR3 protein: CASSGVAGGRTGELFF
CDR3 DNA: TGTGCCAGCAGTGGAGTAGCGGGAGGGCGAACCGGGGAGCTGTTTTTT

clone size: many
D gene: TRBD1
V gene: TRBV7-2
J gene: TRBJ1-2
CDR3 protein: CASSWDRGLLSYGYTF
CDR3 DNA: TGTGCCAGCAGCTGGGACAGGGGGCTATTAAGCTATGGCTACACCTTC

clone size: -
D gene: -
V gene: TRBV3-1
J gene: TRBJ1-2
CDR3 protein: CASSQDSRQSNYGYTF
CDR3 DNA: TGTGCCAGCAGCCAAGACAGCAGACAATCTAACTATGGCTACACCTTC

clone size: few
D gene: -
V gene: TRBV6-1
J gene: TRBJ2-5
CDR3 protein: CASTSGGRETQYF
CDR3 DNA: TGTGCCAGCACCTCCGGTGGGCGAGAGACCCAGTACTTC

clone size: -
D gene: TRBD2
V gene: TRBV29-1
J gene: TRBJ2-3
CDR3 protein: CSVPPGTSGTDTQYF
CDR3 DNA: TGCAGCGTCCCCCCGGGGACTAGCGGCACAGATACGCAGTATTTT

clone size: -
D gene: -
V gene: TRBV6-6
J gene: TRBJ2-7
CDR3 protein: CASSRQGVDGSYEQYF
CDR3 DNA: TGTGCCAGCAGCCGCCAAGGCGTGGACGGATCCTACGAGCAGTACTTC

clone size: once
D gene: TRBD1
V gene: TRBV12-3/TRBV12-4
J gene: TRBJ2-3
CDR3 protein: CANSLMGQDFTDTQYF
CDR3 DNA: TGTGCCAACAGTTTGATGGGACAGGATTTCACAGATACGCAGTATTTT

clone size: few
D gene: -
V gene: TRBV7-2
J gene: TRBJ2-2
CDR3 protein: CASSGHRAVGTGELFF
CDR3 DNA: TGTGCCAGCAGCGGCCACAGGGCTGTAGGGACCGGGGAGCTGTTTTTT

clone size: -
D gene: -
V gene: TRBV12-3/TRBV12-4
J gene: TRBJ2-1
CDR3 protein: CASRFGYNEQFF
CDR3 DNA: TGTGCCAGCCGTTTTGGGTACAATGAGCAGTTCTTC

clone size: -
D gene: TRBD2
V gene: TRBV9
J gene: TRBJ2-7
CDR3 protein: CASSVVAGGFYEQYF
CDR3 DNA: TGTGCCAGCAGCGTAGTAGCGGGAGGCTTCTACGAGCAGTACTTC

clone size: -
D gene: -
V gene: TRBV5-8
J gene: TRBJ1-5
CDR3 protein: CASSWDGQPQHF
CDR3 DNA: TGTGCCAGCAGCTGGGATGGTCAGCCCCAGCATTTT

clone size: few
D gene: TRBD1
V gene: TRBV7-2
J gene: TRBJ1-5
CDR3 protein: CASSSTGYQPQHF
CDR3 DNA: TGTGCCAGCAGCTCGACAGGGTATCAGCCCCAGCATTTT

clone size: many
D gene: -
V gene: TRBV19
J gene: TRBJ2-1
CDR3 protein: CASSMTGVIAGRNEQFF
CDR3 DNA: TGTGCCAGTAGTATGACAGGGGTGATAGCGGGACGCAATGAGCAGTTCTTC

clone size: -
D gene: TRBD2
V gene: TRBV5-6
J gene: TRBJ2-1
CDR3 protein: CASSLGGLAGVHEQFF
CDR3 DNA: TGTGCCAGCAGCTTGGGGGGACTAGCGGGAGTTCATGAGCAGTTCTTC

clone size: -
D gene: TRBD2
V gene: TRBV5-1
J gene: TRBJ2-3
CDR3 protein: CASKLAEATDTQYF
CDR3 DNA: TGCGCCAGCAAGCTAGCGGAGGCCACAGATACGCAGTATTTT

clone size: many
D gene: TRBD2
V gene: TRBV19
J gene: TRBJ2-1
CDR3 protein: CASSRLAHTGNEQFF
CDR3 DNA: TGTGCCAGTAGTAGACTAGCCCACACGGGTAATGAGCAGTTCTTC

clone size: -
D gene: -
V gene: TRBV28
J gene: TRBJ2-1
CDR3 protein: CASSSGYVRGEQFF
CDR3 DNA: TGTGCCAGCAGTTCGGGCTATGTTAGGGGTGAGCAGTTCTTC

clone size: -
D gene: TRBD1
V gene: TRBV4-3
J gene: TRBJ2-7
CDR3 protein: CASSLQGTGSYEQYF
CDR3 DNA: TGCGCCAGCAGCCTCCAAGGGACAGGATCTTACGAGCAGTACTTC

clone size: few
D gene: TRBD2
V gene: TRBV7-3
J gene: TRBJ2-1
CDR3 protein: CASSLKALPRRESDNEQFF
CDR3 DNA: TGTGCCAGCAGCTTAAAGGCCCTCCCCCGGCGGGAGAGCGACAATGAGCAGTTCTTC

clone size: -
D gene: TRBD2
V gene: TRBV12-3/TRBV12-4
J gene: TRBJ2-5
CDR3 protein: CASSWSGSETQYF
CDR3 DNA: TGTGCCAGCAGTTGGAGCGGGAGTGAGACCCAGTACTTC

clone size: -
D gene: TRBD2
V gene: TRBV12-3/TRBV12-4
J gene: TRBJ2-2
CDR3 protein: CASSPPGRGRTGELFF
CDR3 DNA: TGTGCCAGCAGTCCCCCGGGGAGGGGACGCACCGGGGAGCTGTTTTTT

clone size: few
D gene: -
V gene: TRBV6-5
J gene: TRBJ1-3
CDR3 protein: CASSYSPSSSGNTIYF
CDR3 DNA: TGTGCCAGCAGTTACTCCCCCTCTAGCTCTGGAAACACCATATATTTT

clone size: few
D gene: -
V gene: TRBV29-1
J gene: TRBJ2-1
CDR3 protein: CSVEGLPSSYNEQFF
CDR3 DNA: TGCAGCGTAGAAGGACTGCCCTCCTCCTACAATGAGCAGTTCTTC

clone size: few
D gene: -
V gene: TRBV11-2
J gene: TRBJ1-1
CDR3 protein: CASSLSQGRVNTEAFF
CDR3 DNA: TGTGCCAGCAGCTTAAGCCAGGGGCGAGTAAACACTGAAGCTTTCTTT

clone size: many
D gene: TRBD1
V gene: TRBV4-2
J gene: TRBJ1-5
CDR3 protein: CASSQEMAGGPSNQPQHF
CDR3 DNA: TGTGCCAGCAGCCAAGAAATGGCAGGGGGACCCAGCAATCAGCCCCAGCATTTT

clone size: many
D gene: TRBD2
V gene: TRBV20-1
J gene: TRBJ2-1
CDR3 protein: CSARPPAGGFNEQFF
CDR3 DNA: TGCAGTGCTAGACCCCCCGCGGGAGGATTCAATGAGCAGTTCTTC

clone size: few
D gene: TRBD2
V gene: TRBV5-1
J gene: TRBJ2-3
CDR3 protein: CASSSSLTGGLSDTQYF
CDR3 DNA: TGCGCCAGCAGCTCCTCTTTAACGGGAGGGTTGTCTGATACGCAGTATTTT

clone size: -
D gene: TRBD1
V gene: TRBV4-3
J gene: TRBJ1-6
CDR3 protein: CASSHTLPGQANSPLHF
CDR3 DNA: TGCGCCAGCAGCCACACTTTACCGGGACAGGCTAATTCACCCCTCCACTTT

clone size: few
D gene: -
V gene: TRBV20-1
J gene: TRBJ2-1
CDR3 protein: CSARRASENEQFF
CDR3 DNA: TGCAGTGCTAGACGGGCCTCAGAGAATGAGCAGTTCTTC

clone size: few
D gene: -
V gene: TRBV28
J gene: TRBJ1-2
CDR3 protein: CASSLYPAGNGYTF
CDR3 DNA: TGTGCCAGCAGTTTATATCCGGCAGGGAATGGCTACACCTTC

clone size: medium-sized
D gene: -
V gene: TRBV6-6
J gene: TRBJ2-1
CDR3 protein: CASSYSQVYNEQFF
CDR3 DNA: TGTGCCAGCAGTTACTCTCAGGTGTACAATGAGCAGTTCTTC

clone size: -
D gene: TRBD1
V gene: TRBV18
J gene: TRBJ2-1
CDR3 protein: CASSGQGRYNEQFF
CDR3 DNA: TGTGCCAGCTCAGGACAGGGTCGTTACAATGAGCAGTTCTTC

clone size: -
D gene: -
V gene: TRBV20-1
J gene: TRBJ2-1
CDR3 protein: CSANGLRGYNEQFF
CDR3 DNA: TGCAGTGCTAACGGGCTAAGGGGATACAATGAGCAGTTCTTC

clone size: few
D gene: TRBD2
V gene: TRBV10-3
J gene: TRBJ2-3
CDR3 protein: CAIIQRDPETDTQYF
CDR3 DNA: TGTGCCATCATCCAGCGGGACCCAGAGACAGATACGCAGTATTTT

clone size: many
D gene: -
V gene: TRBV4-2
J gene: TRBJ1-1
CDR3 protein: CASSQDPQSNTEAFF
CDR3 DNA: TGTGCCAGCAGCCAAGATCCACAGTCGAACACTGAAGCTTTCTTT

clone size: many
D gene: -
V gene: TRBV7-8
J gene: TRBJ1-6
CDR3 protein: CASSLGINNSPLHF
CDR3 DNA: TGTGCCAGCAGCTTGGGAATCAATAATTCACCCCTCCACTTT

clone size: few
D gene: TRBD2
V gene: TRBV20-1
J gene: TRBJ2-1
CDR3 protein: CSARDVTSGDVIHRNEQFF
CDR3 DNA: TGCAGTGCTAGAGATGTGACTAGCGGCGATGTTATCCATCGAAATGAGCAGTTCTTC

clone size: many
D gene: -
V gene: TRBV5-5
J gene: TRBJ2-7
CDR3 protein: CASSPNYGRIYEQYF
CDR3 DNA: TGTGCCAGCAGCCCAAATTACGGCCGAATCTACGAGCAGTACTTC

clone size: few
D gene: -
V gene: TRBV6-5
J gene: TRBJ1-2
CDR3 protein: CASSPGEGVHGYTF
CDR3 DNA: TGTGCCAGCAGTCCCGGAGAGGGGGTGCATGGCTACACCTTC

clone size: few
D gene: TRBD2
V gene: TRBV4-3
J gene: TRBJ2-1
CDR3 protein: CASSPGLAGEYEQFF
CDR3 DNA: TGCGCCAGCAGCCCCGGACTAGCGGGAGAATATGAGCAGTTCTTC

clone size: medium-sized
D gene: TRBD2
V gene: TRBV7-6
J gene: TRBJ2-1
CDR3 protein: CASSRSGRVEQFF
CDR3 DNA: TGTGCCAGCTCACGGAGCGGGAGAGTTGAGCAGTTCTTC

clone size: -
D gene: -
V gene: TRBV5-1
J gene: TRBJ2-5
CDR3 protein: CASSLGVFEQETQYF
CDR3 DNA: TGCGCCAGCAGCTTGGGAGTCTTCGAGCAAGAGACCCAGTACTTC